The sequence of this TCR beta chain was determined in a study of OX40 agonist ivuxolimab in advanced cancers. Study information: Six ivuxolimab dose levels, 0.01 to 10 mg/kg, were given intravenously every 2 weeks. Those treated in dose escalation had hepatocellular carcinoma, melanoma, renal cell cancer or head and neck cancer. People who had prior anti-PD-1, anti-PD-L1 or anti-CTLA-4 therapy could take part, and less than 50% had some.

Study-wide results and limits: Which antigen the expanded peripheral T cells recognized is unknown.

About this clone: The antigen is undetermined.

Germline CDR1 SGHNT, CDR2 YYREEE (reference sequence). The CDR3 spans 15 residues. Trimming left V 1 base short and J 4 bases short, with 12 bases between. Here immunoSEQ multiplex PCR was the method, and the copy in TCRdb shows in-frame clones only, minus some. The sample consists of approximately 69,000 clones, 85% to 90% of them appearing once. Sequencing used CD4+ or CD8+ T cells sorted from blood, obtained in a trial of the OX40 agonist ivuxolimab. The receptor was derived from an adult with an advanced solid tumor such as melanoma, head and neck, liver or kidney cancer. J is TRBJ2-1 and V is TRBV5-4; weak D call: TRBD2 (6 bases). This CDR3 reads CASSLSSGEYNEQFF. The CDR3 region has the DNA TGTGCCAGCAGCTTGAGTAGCGGAGAGTACAATGAGCAGTTCTTC.